Below, 2 T cell receptor beta chains from the same sample are listed, as sequenced in a study of T cell responses to AZD1222 COVID-19 vaccine. TCRdb keeps only in-frame clones here, not all; method: immunoSEQ multiplex PCR. The repertoire holds 110,000 or so clones, around 89% seen once, with almost 6.5% in the top ten. Sequenced here: peripheral blood, sampled 28 days after the second AZD1222 dose. The receptors stem from an adult who received the AZD1222 COVID-19 vaccine.

The chain couples TRBV19 to TRBJ1-2; D gene ambiguous. CDR1 is LNHDA and CDR2 is SQIVND in the germline V gene (reference sequence). Trimming left V 6 bases short and J 2 bases short, with 10 bases between. The CDR3 loop spans 13 amino acids. CDR3 loop: CASRRTQNYGYTF. DNA of the CDR3: TGTGCCAGTAGGAGGACCCAAAACTATGGCTACACCTTC.

The rearrangement uses TRBV5-5 and TRBJ1-5; a possible D gene is TRBD1 (6 bases). This CDR3 region has 14 residues. Germline loops: CDR1 SGHKS, CDR2 YYEKEE (reference sequence). V lost 2 bases, J lost 3 bases, and 9 bases lay in between. For the CDR3, the DNA is TGTGCCAGCAGCTTAGGGGACACCAATCAGCCCCAGCATTTT. As protein: CASSLGDTNQPQHF.